Each of the 18 T cell receptor beta chains below was sequenced from the same sample in a study of response to subunit inactivated influenza vaccine. TCRdb used MiXCR to reprocess the RT-PCR reads, holding one entry per CDR3 protein. The profile shows some 850,000 distinct CDR3 sequences, about 18% of them singletons. Source: PBMCs from blood, taken 5 days after vaccination. The receptors here all came from a man aged 50-59 years who received an inactivated influenza vaccine.

CDR3 protein: CASSQGPGPGSDTQYF. CDR3 coding DNA: TGTGCCAGCAGCCAGGGACCGGGCCCCGGCTCAGATACGCAGTATTTT. The rearrangement uses TRBV3-1 and TRBJ2-3; perhaps D is TRBD1 or TRBD2 (5 bases each). CDR3 length equals 16 residues. Trimming removed 3 bases at V and 4 bases at J, with 17 bases between. Germline-derived CDR1 and CDR2 are LGHDT and YNNKEL (reference sequence).

The table lists this clonotype with a few counts. CDR3 sequence (DNA): TGCGCCAGCAGCTTGGCTTCTAGCGGGACCGGGGAGCTGTTTTTT. Translation: CASSLASSGTGELFF. This sequence joins TRBV5-1 and TRBJ2-2; TRBD2 matches at 8 bases. V shed 0 bases and J 5 bases; nucleotides not matched to a gene: 3. The CDR3 spans 15 residues. Germline values: CDR1 SGHRS, CDR2 YFSETQ.

A few counts support this clonotype. The chain employs TRBV4-1 and TRBJ1-5; D unclear. The CDR3 is 17 residues long. Trimming cost V 0 bases and J 6 bases, with 18 bases left between them. Germline lookup yields CDR1 MGHRA and CDR2 YSYEKL. The CDR3 DNA reads as TGCGCCAGCAGCCAAGATATAAGGATAAGAGGAGCTCAGCCCCAGCATTTT. This encodes CASSQDIRIRGAQPQHF.

This chain joins TRBV6-1 and TRBJ1-6; D is perhaps TRBD1 (5 bases). The CDR3 is 14 residues long. CDR1 is MNHNS, CDR2 SASEGT, per germline. The V and J ends lost 6 bases and 6 bases respectively, with 12 bases between them. CDR3 region: CASRLRQRNSPLHF. CDR3 in DNA: TGTGCCAGCAGACTGAGACAGCGTAATTCACCCCTCCACTTT.

The chain recombines TRBV7-9 with TRBJ2-7, with a tentative D call TRBD2 (7 bases). The V and J ends lost 5 bases and 0 bases respectively, with 14 bases between them. CDR1 and CDR2 (germline): SEHNR, FQNEAQ (reference sequence). This CDR3 is 15 amino acids long. CDR3 bases: TGTGCCAGCAGCCACGAAGGGGGGGCCTCCTACGAGCAGTACTTC. Its translation is CASSHEGGASYEQYF.

This chain joins TRBV15 and TRBJ2-7, with D perhaps matching TRBD1 or TRBD2 (7 bases each). The CDR3 consists of 15 residues. Trimming left V 1 base short and J 0 bases short, with 10 bases between. CDR1 is LNHNV, CDR2 YYDKDF, per germline (reference sequence). CDR3 bases: TGTGCCACCAGCAGAGGCAGGGGGGGCTCCTACGAGCAGTACTTC. Protein: CATSRGRGGSYEQYF.

This clonotype was detected only a few times. The gene calls are TRBV7-6 and TRBJ2-1, with 7 bases aligning to TRBD1. CDR1 and CDR2 from the germline V gene are SGHVS and FNYEAQ. The CDR3 runs 15 residues. With V trimmed by 4 bases and J by 3 bases, 6 bases remained unmatched. The CDR3 reads CASSSSRGNYNEQFF. The CDR3 DNA reads TGTGCCAGCAGCTCTAGCAGGGGGAACTACAATGAGCAGTTCTTC.

This clonotype was observed a handful of times. The chain carries TRBV14 and TRBJ2-1; 13 bases match TRBD2. The CDR3 totals 18 residues. Germline assignment: CDR1 SGHDN and CDR2 FVKESK. J lost 2 bases, V lost 0 bases, and 4 bases had no gene match. CDR3 sequence (DNA): TGTGCCAGCAGCCAAGATCGGACTAGCGGGGGTACCTACAATGAGCAGTTCTTC. As protein: CASSQDRTSGGTYNEQFF.

This chain joins TRBV6-2 or TRBV6-3 and TRBJ1-5; D call uncertain. Between the trimmed V and J ends, which lost 2 bases and 10 bases, there was a span of 9 bases. This CDR3 contains 12 residues. Per the germline V gene, CDR1 is MNHEY and CDR2 is SVGEGT. CDR3 nucleotide sequence: TGTGCCAGCAGTTACGTCCGTAATCCCCAGCATTTT. Protein: CASSYVRNPQHF.

This clonotype was recorded a few times. V is TRBV20-1 and J is TRBJ2-5; the match to TRBD1 covers 9 bases. CDR3 length equals 15 residues. The germline V gene has CDR1 DFQATT and CDR2 SNEGSKA (reference sequence). The V segment lost 1 base and the J segment 0 bases; nucleotides outside the gene matches: 3. The CDR3 region has the DNA TGCAGTGCTAGAGGGGACAGGGCCAACCAAGAGACCCAGTACTTC. It yields the protein CSARGDRANQETQYF.

The rearrangement uses TRBV12-3 or TRBV12-4 and TRBJ2-3; possible D gene TRBD2, 5 bases. The CDR3 spans 13 residues. The V gene lost 6 bases and the J gene lost 2 bases, with 9 bases spanning the gap. The CDR3 nucleotides are TGTGCCAGCAGAGGACTTGCCACAGATACGCAGTATTTT. Translation: CASRGLATDTQYF.

The chain recombines TRBV5-1 with TRBJ2-6; tentatively, D is TRBD2 (5 bases). The V gene's germline CDR1 is SGHRS and CDR2 YFSETQ. Trimming took off 5 bases at V and 0 bases at J, with 12 bases between the two ends. This CDR3 has 16 amino acids. CDR3 in amino acids: CASSPGIFSGANVLTF. The CDR3 DNA reads as TGCGCCAGCAGTCCGGGAATCTTCTCTGGGGCCAACGTCCTGACTTTC.

Ten or more counts support this clonotype. The rearrangement joins TRBV9 to TRBJ2-2; D ambiguous. The length of the CDR3 is 13 residues. CDR1 and CDR2 from the germline V gene are SGDLS and YYNGEE. V was cut by 5 bases and J by 7 bases, with 12 bases left in between. This CDR3 is CASSLSTGGELFF. For the CDR3, the DNA is TGTGCCAGCAGTCTAAGTACGGGCGGGGAGCTGTTTTTT.

This clonotype was observed a few times. The J gene is TRBJ2-6, the V gene TRBV4-3, with 10 bases identical to TRBD2. The CDR3 is made up of 19 amino acids. V gave up 0 bases and J gave up 2 bases; unmatched junction bases: 7. CDR1 is LGHNA and CDR2 is YSLEER in the germline V gene. CDR3 residues: CASSQDPSGGAAGANVLTF. CDR3 DNA: TGCGCCAGCAGCCAAGATCCCAGCGGGGGGGCCGCTGGGGCCAACGTCCTGACTTTC.

The V gene is TRBV5-1, the J gene TRBJ2-5; perhaps D is TRBD1 or TRBD2 (5 bases each). Trimming cost V 4 bases and J 5 bases, with 18 bases left between them. The V gene's germline CDR1 is SGHRS and CDR2 YFSETQ. The CDR3 is 15 residues long. CDR3 loop: CASSDKRGRAETQYF. The CDR3 DNA follows: TGCGCCAGCAGCGATAAGAGGGGCAGGGCTGAGACCCAGTACTTC.

This clonotype has a handful of counts. The chain has TRBV27 and TRBJ1-6; 8 nucleotides align to TRBD1. Germline V lookup: CDR1 MNHEY, CDR2 SMNVEV (reference sequence). CDR3 length equals 13 residues. V shed 6 bases, J shed 9 bases, and the junction held 4 bases outside the gene matches. The CDR3 nucleotides read TGTGCCAGCAGCTGGGGACAGGTTTCACCCCTCCACTTT. This sequence encodes CASSWGQVSPLHF.

V gene TRBV5-1 combines with J gene TRBJ2-1; D possibly corresponds to TRBD1 (6 bases). V lost 2 bases, J lost 4 bases, and 10 bases lay in between. The CDR3 runs 14 residues. Germline CDR1 and CDR2: SGHRS and YFSETQ. As DNA, the CDR3 is TGCGCCAGCAGCTTCTGGACAGAGTACAATGAGCAGTTCTTC. This encodes CASSFWTEYNEQFF. Complete variable domain (other parts from reference TRBV5-1 and TRBJ2-1): KAGVTQTPRYLIKTRGQQVTLSCSPISGHRSVSWYQQTPGQGLQFLFEYFSETQRNKGNFPGRFSGRQFSNSRSEMNVSTLELGDSALYLCASSFWTEYNEQFFGPGTRLTVL.

This clonotype was seen many times. For the CDR3, the DNA is TGCAGCGTTCATGACACGTCAAGAACGGACACCATATATTTT. Amino acids: CSVHDTSRTDTIYF. The chain is built from TRBV29-1 and TRBJ1-3; the D is unclear. In germline, CDR1 is SQVTM, CDR2 ANQGSEA. This CDR3 is built from 14 residues. Trimming cost V 5 bases and J 8 bases, with 19 bases left between them.